A selection of T cell receptor beta chains follows, all from one sample in a study of CD8 T cells in ankylosing spondylitis. TCRdb used MiXCR to reprocess the 5' RACE reads, holding one entry per CDR3 protein. Among over 700,000 distinct CDR3 sequences listed, roughly 19% were seen once. Sequencing was carried out using blood, either unsorted or a sorted T cell fraction (not recorded which). The receptors were gathered from a male donor with ankylosing spondylitis. Each CDR3 is given with its conserved first and last residue. A D gene is named only where the DNA matches it firmly. Clone size, where shown, is once, few, many, or a class for clones that have expanded.

few TRBJ2-1 TRBV6-5 NA CASSYSRALPENEQFF TGTGCCAGCAGTTACTCTAGGGCCCTCCCAGAGAATGAGCAGTTCTTC
once TRBJ2-2 TRBV20-1 NA CSAPRTPGELFF TGCAGTGCCCCGAGGACCCCCGGGGAGCTGTTTTTT
NA TRBJ1-1 TRBV28 TRBD1 CASSPRDRKNTEAFF TGTGCCAGCAGTCCCCGGGACAGGAAGAACACTGAAGCTTTCTTT
NA TRBJ2-3 TRBV28 NA CASRGTTDTQYF TGTGCCAGCAGGGGGACAACAGATACGCAGTATTTT
few TRBJ1-1 TRBV5-1 NA CASSPDSWKTEAFF TGCGCCAGCAGCCCTGATTCCTGGAAAACTGAAGCTTTCTTT
NA TRBJ2-3 TRBV7-9 NA CASSPTAAIVTDTQYF TGTGCCAGCAGCCCCACCGCGGCGATAGTCACAGATACGCAGTATTTT
few TRBJ2-2 TRBV10-3 TRBD2 CATRKKRDGTGELFF TGTGCCACCCGCAAAAAGCGGGATGGTACCGGGGAGCTGTTTTTT
few TRBJ1-1 TRBV4-1 NA CASSQEKAMNTEAFF TGCGCCAGCAGCCAAGAGAAAGCCATGAACACTGAAGCTTTCTTT
NA TRBJ2-7 TRBV7-2 NA CASSLDGRKGDEQYF TGTGCCAGCAGCTTAGACGGGCGTAAAGGGGACGAGCAGTACTTC
NA TRBJ2-7 TRBV28 NA CASSNDKGGEQYF TGTGCCAGCAGCAACGACAAAGGTGGCGAGCAGTACTTC
NA TRBJ1-1 TRBV6-1 NA CASSLSHTNTEAFF TGTGCCAGCAGCTTGTCCCACACAAACACTGAAGCTTTCTTT
NA TRBJ2-1 TRBV27 TRBD1 CASSYIGAGGIYEQFF TGTGCCAGCAGCTACATAGGGGCAGGGGGCATATATGAGCAGTTCTTC
few TRBJ2-3 TRBV6-1 NA CASSPASGRDTQYF TGTGCCAGCAGCCCGGCCTCCGGAAGGGATACGCAGTATTTT